Listed below are T cell receptor beta chains from one sample, sequenced in a study of blood T cell repertoires in COVID-19. The repertoire was sequenced with immunoSEQ multiplex PCR; TCRdb's copy has only in-frame clones and lacks some. Here the sample spans 130,000 or so clones, approximately 81% being singletons. Sequencing was carried out using peripheral blood. The origin of the receptors is a man aged 55-75 years with acute or convalescent COVID-19. The CDR3 runs from the conserved cysteine through the conserved F or W. D genes are given only for firm matches.

15,-,TRBV18,TRBJ1-1,TGTGCCAGCTCACCATCGGGGGGCTTGAACACTGAAGCTTTCTTT,CASSPSGGLNTEAFF
14,TRBD2,TRBV5-1,TRBJ2-5,TGCGCCAGCAGACTAGCGGGGGGTTTAGAGACCCAGTACTTC,CASRLAGGLETQYF
15,TRBD1,TRBV3-1/TRBV3-2,TRBJ1-2,TGTGCCAGCACCCACAGGGGACAGGGACTAGGTGGCTACACCTTC,CASTHRGQGLGGYTF
19,TRBD2,TRBV3-1/TRBV3-2,TRBJ2-3,TGTGCCAGCAGCCAAGTGCCTTTTGCGGGAGGCGTTGATCGCGGTACGCAGTATTTT,CASSQVPFAGGVDRGTQYF
15,TRBD1,TRBV24-1,TRBJ2-2,TGTGCCACCAGTGTGGGGACAGCGAACACCGGGGAGCTGTTTTTT,CATSVGTANTGELFF
15,TRBD2,TRBV2,TRBJ2-1,TGTGCCAGCAGTCCGACTAGCGGGAGACGGAATGAGCAGTTCTTC,CASSPTSGRRNEQFF
14,TRBD1,TRBV19,TRBJ2-5,TGTGCCAGTAAAGTATCCCGGGACAGCTTGACCCAGTACTTC,CASKVSRDSLTQYF
15,TRBD2,TRBV7-9,TRBJ2-3,TGTGCCAGCAGCTTTAGCGGGGAAATCACAGATACGCAGTATTTT,CASSFSGEITDTQYF
18,-,TRBV21-1,TRBJ2-1,TGTGCCAGCAGCAAAGTTCTTGACGGGGGGGCCTCCTACAATGAGCAGTTCTTC,CASSKVLDGGASYNEQFF
14,-,TRBV6-5,TRBJ2-4,TGTGCCAGCAAGCAGGATACGGCCAAAAACATTCAGTACTTC,CASKQDTAKNIQYF